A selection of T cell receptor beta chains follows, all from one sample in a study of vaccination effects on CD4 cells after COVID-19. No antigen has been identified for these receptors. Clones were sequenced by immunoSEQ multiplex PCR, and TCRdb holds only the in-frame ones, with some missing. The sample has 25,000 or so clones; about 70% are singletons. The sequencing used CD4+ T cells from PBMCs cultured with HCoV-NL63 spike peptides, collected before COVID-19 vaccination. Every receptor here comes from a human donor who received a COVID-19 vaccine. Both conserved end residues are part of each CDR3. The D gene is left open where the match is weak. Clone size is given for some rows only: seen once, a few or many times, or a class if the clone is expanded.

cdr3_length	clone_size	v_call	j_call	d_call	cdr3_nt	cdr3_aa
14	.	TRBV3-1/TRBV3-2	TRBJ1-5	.	TGTGCCAGCAGCGACGGACTTAAAGATCAGCCCCAGCATTTT	CASSDGLKDQPQHF
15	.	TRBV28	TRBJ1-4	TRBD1	TGTGCCAGCAGCGAACGACAGGGTCGGTACGAAAAACTGTTTTTT	CASSERQGRYEKLFF
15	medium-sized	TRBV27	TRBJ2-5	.	TGTGCCAGCAGTTTTGTTGCTGGGGGGCAAGAGACCCAGTACTTC	CASSFVAGGQETQYF
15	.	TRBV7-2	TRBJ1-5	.	TGTGCCAGCAGCTCCGTCAGGGGTACCAATCAGCCCCAGCATTTT	CASSSVRGTNQPQHF
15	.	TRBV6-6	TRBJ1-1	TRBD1	TGTGCCAGCAGTCCCGACAGGGGATCAAACACTGAAGCTTTCTTT	CASSPDRGSNTEAFF
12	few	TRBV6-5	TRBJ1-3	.	TGTGCCAGCAGAGGGTCTGGAAACACCATATATTTT	CASRGSGNTIYF
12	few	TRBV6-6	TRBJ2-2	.	TGTGCCACCACTGGAGGCGGCGGGGAGCTGTTTTTT	CATTGGGGELFF
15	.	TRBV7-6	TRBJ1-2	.	TGTGCCAGCAGCCCCGGACACGGTACTAACTATGGCTACACCTTC	CASSPGHGTNYGYTF
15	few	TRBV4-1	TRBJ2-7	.	TGCGCCAGCAGCCAAGAGGTAACAGGGTGGGACGAGCAGTACTTC	CASSQEVTGWDEQYF
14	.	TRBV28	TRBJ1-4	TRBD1	TGTGCCAGCAGGAAACAGGGGGCAGTTGAAAAACTGTTTTTT	CASRKQGAVEKLFF
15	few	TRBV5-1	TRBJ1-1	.	TGCGCCAGCAGCTCAGGACAGCTGCTGAACACTGAAGCTTTCTTT	CASSSGQLLNTEAFF
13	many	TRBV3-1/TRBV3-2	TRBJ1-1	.	TGTGCCACCTACGACAGGATGAACACTGAAGCTTTCTTT	CATYDRMNTEAFF
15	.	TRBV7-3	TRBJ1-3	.	TGTGCCAGCAGCTTAGGAGCAGGCTCTGGAAACACCATATATTTT	CASSLGAGSGNTIYF
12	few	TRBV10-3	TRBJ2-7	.	TGTGCCATCAGTTGGGACGTCAACGAGCAGTACTTC	CAISWDVNEQYF
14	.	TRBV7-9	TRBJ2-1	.	TGTGCCAGCAGCCCTAGCCTTTCCTACAATGAGCAGTTCTTC	CASSPSLSYNEQFF